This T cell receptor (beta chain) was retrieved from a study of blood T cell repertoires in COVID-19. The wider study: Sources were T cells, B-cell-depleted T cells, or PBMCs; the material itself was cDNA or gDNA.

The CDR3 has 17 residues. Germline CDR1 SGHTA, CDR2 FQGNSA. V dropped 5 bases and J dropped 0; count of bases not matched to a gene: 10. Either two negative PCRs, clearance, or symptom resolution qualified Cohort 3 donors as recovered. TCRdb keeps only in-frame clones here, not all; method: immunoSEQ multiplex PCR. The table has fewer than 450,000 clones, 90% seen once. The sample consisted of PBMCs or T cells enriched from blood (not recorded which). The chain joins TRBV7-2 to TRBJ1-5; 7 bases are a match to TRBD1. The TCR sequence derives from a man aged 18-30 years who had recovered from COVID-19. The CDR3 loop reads CASSLSGDSYSNQPQHF. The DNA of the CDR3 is TGTGCCAGCAGCCTTAGTGGGGACAGCTATAGCAATCAGCCCCAGCATTTT.